The clone carrying this TCR beta chain was seen many times. Building of the TCR beta libraries involved iRepertoire HTBI primers and Arm-PCR of CDR3 regions. MiXCR was run by TCRdb on the multiplex PCR reads, yielding one entry per CDR3 protein. The sample lists a few hundred thousand distinct CDR3 sequences; roughly 14% were seen once. The data belong to a study of regulatory T cells in long-lasting Graves disease. CDR3 length: 15 amino acids. Trimming pared 5 bases from V and 6 bases from J, leaving 17 bases between. Documented time point: newly diagnosed GD, antithyroid drugs for less than 3 months. RNA extracted from PBMCs served as the sequencing template. Separately, the same data were catalogued under a study of T cells in Graves' hyperthyroidism and ophthalmopathy.

This clonotype originated in a man in his thirties or forties with Graves disease. Sequencing used peripheral blood mononuclear cells (PBMCs), obtained at new diagnosis, from a patient treated with antithyroid drugs. V gene TRBV12-3 or TRBV12-4 combines with J gene TRBJ2-1, with D perhaps TRBD1 (6 bases). CDR3 in amino acids: CASSLQGRQSNEQFF. DNA of the CDR3: TGTGCCAGCAGTCTACAGGGTCGGCAATCCAATGAGCAGTTCTTC.